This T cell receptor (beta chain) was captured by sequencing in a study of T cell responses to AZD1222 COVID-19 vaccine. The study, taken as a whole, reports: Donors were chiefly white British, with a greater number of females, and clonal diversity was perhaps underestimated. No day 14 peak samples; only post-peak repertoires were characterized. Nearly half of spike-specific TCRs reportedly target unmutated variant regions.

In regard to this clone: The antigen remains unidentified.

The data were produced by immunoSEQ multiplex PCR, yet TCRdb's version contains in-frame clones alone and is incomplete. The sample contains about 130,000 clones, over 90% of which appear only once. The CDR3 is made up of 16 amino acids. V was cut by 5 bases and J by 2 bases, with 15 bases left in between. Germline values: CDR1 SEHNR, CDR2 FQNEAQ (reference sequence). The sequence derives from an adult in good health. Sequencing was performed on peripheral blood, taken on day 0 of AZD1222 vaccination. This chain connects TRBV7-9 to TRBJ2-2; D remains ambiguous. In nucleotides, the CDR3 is TGTGCCAGCAGCCCCCGCCCCAAAGAAAACACCGGGGAGCTGTTTTTT. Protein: CASSPRPKENTGELFF. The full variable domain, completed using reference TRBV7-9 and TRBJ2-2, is DTGVSQNPRHKITKRGQNVTFRCDPISEHNRLYWYRQTLGQGPEFLTYFQNEAQLEKSRLLSDRFSAERPKGSFSTLEIQRTEQGDSAMYLCASSPRPKENTGELFFGEGSRLTVL.